This T cell receptor beta chain appears in the sequencing data of a study of blood T cell repertoires in COVID-19. This CDR3 contains 14 residues. Germline trimming cut 2 bases from V and 5 bases from J; bases unmatched to any gene: 4. CDR1 SQVTM and CDR2 ANQGSEA come from the germline V gene. TCRdb's copy holds only in-frame clones and misses some; the assay was immunoSEQ multiplex PCR. The sample contains fewer than 300,000 clones, about nine tenths of which appear only once. Study members were between about 18 and 95 years old and lived in 24 US regions. Self-reported history from a screening survey and questionnaire set each donor's cohort.

This clonotype was sampled from a woman aged 25 to 39 who had recovered from COVID-19. J is TRBJ2-2 and V is TRBV29-1; 8 positions match TRBD2. The sample was PBMCs or T cells enriched from blood (not recorded which). This CDR3 reads CSVESPSGTGELFF. As DNA, the CDR3 is TGCAGCGTTGAATCTCCTAGCGGGACCGGGGAGCTGTTTTTT.